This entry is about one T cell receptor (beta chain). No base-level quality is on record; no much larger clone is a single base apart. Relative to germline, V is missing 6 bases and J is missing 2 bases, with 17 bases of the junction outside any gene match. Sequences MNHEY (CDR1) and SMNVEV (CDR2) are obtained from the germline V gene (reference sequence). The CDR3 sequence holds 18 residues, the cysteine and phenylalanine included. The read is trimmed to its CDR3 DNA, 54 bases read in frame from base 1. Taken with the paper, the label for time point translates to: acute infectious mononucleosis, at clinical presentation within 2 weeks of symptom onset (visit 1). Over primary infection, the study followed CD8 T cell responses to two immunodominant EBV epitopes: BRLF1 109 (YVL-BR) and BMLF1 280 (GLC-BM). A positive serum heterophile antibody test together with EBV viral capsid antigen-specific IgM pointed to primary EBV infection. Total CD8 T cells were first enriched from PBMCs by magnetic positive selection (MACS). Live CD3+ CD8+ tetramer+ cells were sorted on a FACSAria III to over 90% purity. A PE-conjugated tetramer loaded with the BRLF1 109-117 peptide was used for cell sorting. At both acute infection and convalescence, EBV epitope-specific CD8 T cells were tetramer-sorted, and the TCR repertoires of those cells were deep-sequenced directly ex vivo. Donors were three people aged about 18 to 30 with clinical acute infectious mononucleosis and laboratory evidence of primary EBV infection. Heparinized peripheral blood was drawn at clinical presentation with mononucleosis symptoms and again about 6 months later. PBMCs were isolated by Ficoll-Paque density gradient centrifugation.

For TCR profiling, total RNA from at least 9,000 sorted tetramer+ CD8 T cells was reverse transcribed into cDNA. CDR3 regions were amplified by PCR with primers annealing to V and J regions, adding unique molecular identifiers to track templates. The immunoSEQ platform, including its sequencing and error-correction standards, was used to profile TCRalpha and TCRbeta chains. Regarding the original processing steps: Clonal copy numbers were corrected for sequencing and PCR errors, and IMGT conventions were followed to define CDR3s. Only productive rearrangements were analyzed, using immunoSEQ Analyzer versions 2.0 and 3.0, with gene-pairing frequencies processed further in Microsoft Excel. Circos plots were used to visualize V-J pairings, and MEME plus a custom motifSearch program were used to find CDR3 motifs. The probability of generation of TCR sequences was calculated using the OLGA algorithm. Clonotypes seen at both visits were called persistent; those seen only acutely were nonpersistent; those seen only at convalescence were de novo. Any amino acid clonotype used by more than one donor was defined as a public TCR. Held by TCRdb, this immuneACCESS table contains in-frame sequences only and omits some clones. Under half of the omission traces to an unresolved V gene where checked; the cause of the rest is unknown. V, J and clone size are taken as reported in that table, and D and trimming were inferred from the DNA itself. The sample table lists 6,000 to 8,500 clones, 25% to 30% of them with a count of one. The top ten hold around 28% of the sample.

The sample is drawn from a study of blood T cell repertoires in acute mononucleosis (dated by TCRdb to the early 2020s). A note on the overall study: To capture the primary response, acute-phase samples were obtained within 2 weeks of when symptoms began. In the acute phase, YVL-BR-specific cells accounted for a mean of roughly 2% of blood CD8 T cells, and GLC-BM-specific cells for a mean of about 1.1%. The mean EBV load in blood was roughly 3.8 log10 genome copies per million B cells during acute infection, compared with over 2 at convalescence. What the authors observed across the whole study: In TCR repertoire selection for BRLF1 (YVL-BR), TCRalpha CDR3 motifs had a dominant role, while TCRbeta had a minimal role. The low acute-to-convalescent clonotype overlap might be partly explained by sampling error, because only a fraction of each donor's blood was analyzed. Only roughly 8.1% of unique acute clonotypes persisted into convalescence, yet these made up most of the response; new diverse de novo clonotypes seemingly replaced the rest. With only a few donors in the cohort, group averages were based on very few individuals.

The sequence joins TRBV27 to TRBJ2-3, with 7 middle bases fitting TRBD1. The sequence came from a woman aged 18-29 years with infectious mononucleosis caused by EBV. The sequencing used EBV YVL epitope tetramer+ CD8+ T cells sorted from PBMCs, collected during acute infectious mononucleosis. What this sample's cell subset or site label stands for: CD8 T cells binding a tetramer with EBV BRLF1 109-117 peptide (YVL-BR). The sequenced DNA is TGTGCCAGCAGCTTAGGCCTTATAGGGGGCGTCCTCACAGATACGCAGTATTTT. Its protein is CASSLGLIGGVLTDTQYF.